Presented here are 3 T cell receptor beta chains from one specimen sequenced in a study of T cells in women clearing cervical HPV infection. Assay used: immunoSEQ multiplex PCR; TCRdb lists only in-frame clones, some missing. This sample's table reports approximately 31,000 clones. Input material: blood buffy coat. These receptors all come from a woman aged 18 to 69 with a cervical HPV16 infection that either progressed to CIN3+ or cleared (not recorded which).

Concerning this clone itself: The CDR3 goes on 3 residues after the read ends, and that part is filled in from the germline J gene. The V and J genes are TRBV5-1 and TRBJ1-1, with TRBD1 matching 7 bases. J lost 1 base, V lost 3 bases, and 9 bases had no gene match. There are 16 residues in the CDR3. Germline CDR1 is SGHRS and CDR2 is YFSETQ. The CDR3 spells CASSSNPTGPNTEAFF. The CDR3 DNA, read in part, is TGCGCCAGCAGCTCCAACCCGACAGGGCCGAACACTGAA.

In the case of this clone: The missing CDR3 end, 3 residues past where the read stops, is filled in from the germline J gene. V gene TRBV19 combines with J gene TRBJ1-2, with D unresolved. CDR3 length equals 15 residues. Germline-derived CDR1 and CDR2 are LNHDA and SQIVND (reference sequence). Incomplete CDR3 DNA: TGTGCCAGTAGTGCGCGACTAGCGGTATACAATGAC. Translated, it gives CASSARLAVYND. The entire CDR3 reads CASSARLAVYNDYTF.

A word on this clone: The read ends 3 residues early relative to the CDR3; the germline J gene fills the gap. This chain joins TRBV2 and TRBJ1-5; a possible D gene is TRBD1 (5 bases). This CDR3 region has 14 residues. V shed 6 bases and J shed 3 bases, with 12 bases lying between them. Looked up from germline, CDR1 is SNHLY and CDR2 is FYNNEI. CDR3 amino acids: CASSRPGNNQPQHF. CDR3 bases read: TGTGCCAGCAGCCGGCCAGGGAACAATCAGCCC. Combining the CDR3 with reference TRBV2 and TRBJ1-5 gives the whole variable domain EPEVTQTPSHQVTQMGQEVILRCVPISNHLYFYWYRQILGQKVEFLVSFYNNEISEKSEIFDDQFSVERPDGSNFTLKIRSTKLEDSAMYFCASSRPGNNQPQHFGDGTRLSIL.